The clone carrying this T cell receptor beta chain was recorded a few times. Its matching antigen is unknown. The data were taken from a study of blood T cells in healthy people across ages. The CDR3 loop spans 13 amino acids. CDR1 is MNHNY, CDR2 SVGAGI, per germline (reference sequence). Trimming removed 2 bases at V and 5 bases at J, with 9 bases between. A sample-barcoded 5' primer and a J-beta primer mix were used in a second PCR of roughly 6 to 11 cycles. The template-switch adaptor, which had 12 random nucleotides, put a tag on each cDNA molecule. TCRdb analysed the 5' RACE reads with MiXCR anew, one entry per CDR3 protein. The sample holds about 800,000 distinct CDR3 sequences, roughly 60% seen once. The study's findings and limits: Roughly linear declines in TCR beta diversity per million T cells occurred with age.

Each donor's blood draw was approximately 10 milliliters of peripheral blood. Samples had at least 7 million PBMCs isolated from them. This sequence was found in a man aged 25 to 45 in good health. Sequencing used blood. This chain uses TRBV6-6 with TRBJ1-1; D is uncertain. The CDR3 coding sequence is TGTGCCAGCAGTTACGGTATGGGAACTGAAGCTTTCTTT. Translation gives CASSYGMGTEAFF.